A selection of T cell receptor beta chains follows, all from one sample in a study of a mutant IDH1 vaccine in newly diagnosed glioma. These TCRs' antigens remain unknown. Generated by immunoSEQ multiplex PCR, the TCRdb table keeps only in-frame clones and is missing some. The sample records under 35,000 clones, more than 65% being singletons. Sample: PBMCs, taken from a glioma patient whose treatment included an IDH1 peptide vaccine. These receptors originate from a man aged 50 to 60 with glioma. Both conserved end residues are part of each CDR3. D genes are given only for firm matches. Rows may omit the clone size; those that give it use once, few, many or a size class.

TRBD2,TRBV5-1,.,TRBJ2-3,CASTQVPREAPGDTQYF,TGCGCCAGCACCCAGGTTCCGCGGGAGGCCCCCGGGGATACGCAGTATTTT
.,TRBV4-1,.,TRBJ2-2,CASSQDYEGSTGELFF,TGCGCCAGCAGCCAAGATTATGAGGGATCCACCGGGGAGCTGTTTTTT
TRBD1,TRBV6-5,.,TRBJ1-2,CASGVMTGAGYTF,TGTGCCAGCGGTGTTATGACAGGGGCCGGCTACACCTTC
.,TRBV2,.,TRBJ1-2,CASSEGSAGGYTF,TGTGCCAGCAGTGAGGGGTCAGCGGGTGGCTACACCTTC
TRBD1,TRBV9,.,TRBJ2-5,CASSTRPGTGKETQYF,TGTGCCAGCAGCACTAGGCCTGGGACAGGCAAAGAGACCCAGTACTTC
.,TRBV7-2,.,TRBJ2-7,CASSYGPSYEQYF,TGTGCCAGCAGCTACGGGCCCTCCTACGAGCAGTACTTC
.,TRBV18,.,TRBJ1-4,CASSPEATNEKLFF,TGTGCCAGCTCACCGGAGGCAACTAATGAAAAACTGTTTTTT
TRBD1,TRBV5-1,.,TRBJ1-4,CASSVQGIEGEKLFF,TGCGCCAGCAGCGTACAGGGGATTGAGGGTGAAAAACTGTTTTTT
.,TRBV11-2,.,TRBJ1-1,CASSLDPGNTEAFF,TGTGCCAGCAGCTTAGATCCGGGGAACACTGAAGCTTTCTTT
.,TRBV19,.,TRBJ1-5,CASTGIGQPQHF,TGTGCCAGTACGGGGATAGGTCAGCCCCAGCATTTT
.,TRBV5-6,few,TRBJ2-5,CASSRGMEGTQYF,TGTGCCAGCAGCCGAGGTATGGAAGGGACCCAGTACTTC
.,TRBV7-6,.,TRBJ1-5,CASFRGRHQPQHF,TGTGCCAGCTTCCGGGGACGACATCAGCCCCAGCATTTT
TRBD1,TRBV7-9,medium-sized,TRBJ2-7,CASSLFTGGQNEQYF,TGTGCCAGCAGCTTATTTACAGGGGGCCAGAACGAGCAGTACTTC
TRBD1,TRBV18,.,TRBJ1-5,CARTGQGSDSNQPQHF,TGTGCCAGAACCGGACAGGGGTCTGATAGCAATCAGCCCCAGCATTTT
TRBD1,TRBV4-1,.,TRBJ1-3,CASSQEGTGNGNTIYF,TGCGCCAGCAGCCAAGAAGGGACAGGGAACGGAAACACCATATATTTT
.,TRBV2,.,TRBJ1-2,CASKRYNYGYTF,TGTGCCAGCAAGCGCTATAACTATGGCTACACCTTC
.,TRBV6-5,.,TRBJ2-5,CASTSGGETQYF,TGTGCCAGCACCTCGGGTGGAGAGACCCAGTACTTC
.,TRBV4-3,.,TRBJ2-5,CASSQGNRDGETQYF,TGCGCCAGCAGCCAAGGGAACAGGGATGGAGAGACCCAGTACTTC
.,TRBV6-5,.,TRBJ2-7,CASSYRRELRVEQYF,TGTGCCAGCAGTTACCGTCGGGAGTTGCGAGTCGAGCAGTACTTC
.,TRBV30,.,TRBJ2-5,CAWARQVQETQYF,TGTGCCTGGGCCAGACAGGTCCAAGAGACCCAGTACTTC
TRBD1,TRBV19,.,TRBJ2-1,CASSIGSGDSSYNEQFF,TGTGCCAGTAGTATAGGGTCAGGGGACAGCTCCTACAATGAGCAGTTCTTC
.,TRBV7-2,.,TRBJ1-1,CASSSLTRGNTEAFF,TGTGCCAGCAGCTCTTTGACCAGGGGAAACACTGAAGCTTTCTTT
TRBD2,TRBV6-5,.,TRBJ2-7,CASSSRTSGFYEQYF,TGTGCCAGCAGCTCTCGGACTAGCGGGTTCTACGAGCAGTACTTC
.,TRBV6-5,.,TRBJ2-7,CASSSGGLYEQYF,TGTGCCAGCAGTAGTGGAGGCTTATACGAGCAGTACTTC
TRBD1,TRBV7-9,.,TRBJ2-2,CASTRTGRTGELFF,TGTGCCAGCACCCGGACAGGGCGGACCGGGGAGCTGTTTTTT
.,TRBV10-3,.,TRBJ1-1,CAISVGEMNTEAFF,TGTGCCATCAGTGTAGGGGAGATGAACACTGAAGCTTTCTTT
TRBD1,TRBV7-2,.,TRBJ1-2,CASSFIFETGGGYGYTF,TGTGCCAGCAGCTTTATATTCGAGACAGGGGGCGGCTATGGCTACACCTTC
.,TRBV10-3,few,TRBJ1-1,CAISESGSLNTEAFF,TGTGCCATCAGTGAGTCGGGCAGTTTGAACACTGAAGCTTTCTTT
TRBD1,TRBV5-4,once,TRBJ1-4,CASSARQGTATNEKLFF,TGTGCCAGCAGCGCGAGACAGGGTACGGCAACTAATGAAAAACTGTTTTTT
TRBD1,TRBV19,few,TRBJ1-2,CASLGQVYGYTF,TGTGCCAGCTTGGGACAGGTTTATGGCTACACCTTC
.,TRBV5-6,.,TRBJ2-7,CASSLWLGEQYF,TGTGCCAGCAGCTTGTGGCTGGGCGAGCAGTACTTC
.,TRBV4-1,.,TRBJ2-1,CASSPGGSYNEQFF,TGCGCCAGCAGCCCCGGGGGTTCCTACAATGAGCAGTTCTTC
TRBD2,TRBV7-9,.,TRBJ2-7,CATGWEGSYEQYF,TGTGCCACGGGGTGGGAGGGAAGCTACGAGCAGTACTTC
.,TRBV2,.,TRBJ2-3,CASSVADTQYF,TGTGCCAGCAGTGTAGCAGATACGCAGTATTTT
TRBD1,TRBV19,few,TRBJ1-5,CASTPGTGVRQPQHF,TGTGCCAGTACCCCAGGGACAGGGGTAAGGCAGCCCCAGCATTTT
TRBD1,TRBV6-1,.,TRBJ1-5,CASSEELGQGGQPQHF,TGTGCCAGCAGTGAAGAGTTGGGACAGGGGGGCCAGCCCCAGCATTTT